This T cell receptor (beta chain) is from a study of glioma-infiltrating T cells after dendritic cell vaccination. Across the study: At biweekly intervals, patients got three intradermal dendritic cell vaccine injections.

Time point of the sample: after dendritic cell vaccination, including at tumor progression/relapse. None of the glioblastoma patients had an isocitrate dehydrogenase mutation. Blood PBMC samples: pre-vaccination, two weeks post third vaccination, and at tumor progression. This table comes from immunoSEQ multiplex PCR, and its TCRdb copy is limited to in-frame clones, with some not included. This sample carries some 58,000 clones, more than 75% of them seen once, and the ten largest clones take roughly 8.8%. With V trimmed by 2 bases and J by 5 bases, 10 bases remained unmatched. Germline CDR1 is MNHEY and CDR2 is SVGAGI. This CDR3 region has 16 residues.

This specimen was blood, taken after dendritic cell vaccination. The rearrangement uses TRBV6-5 and TRBJ2-5, with TRBD1 matching over 8 bases. This clonotype originated in a human donor with glioblastoma. The chain's CDR3 is CASSYDTRTGRETQYF. In DNA form, the CDR3 reads TGTGCCAGCAGTTACGATACAAGGACAGGGAGGGAGACCCAGTACTTC.